Following are 13 T cell receptor beta chains from one sample sequenced in a study of T cells in Graves' hyperthyroidism and ophthalmopathy. Regions amplified from RNA transcripts were the TCR beta CDR3 regions. HTBI primers were employed in a first-round RT-PCR of the TCR CDR3. TCRdb redid the calling of the multiplex PCR reads with MiXCR, one entry per CDR3 protein. The sample lists 490,000 or so distinct CDR3 sequences; about 20% were seen once. Sequenced material: blood. These receptors were obtained from a man between 35 and 55 years old with Graves' ophthalmopathy.

This clonotype occurred a few times. The rearrangement links TRBV5-4 to TRBJ1-2; the D is unclear. The germline V gene has CDR1 SGHNT and CDR2 YYREEE (reference sequence). V lost 0 bases and J 8 bases, leaving 14 bases between the germline ends. This CDR3 region has 14 residues. The CDR3 DNA sequence: TGTGCCAGCAGCTTGGTAACGGGAGACAAGGGCTACACCTTC. Translated, it gives CASSLVTGDKGYTF.

The chain employs TRBV7-2 and TRBJ2-3; 10 bases match TRBD2. Unmatched junction bases numbered 11, after V lost 8 bases and J lost 0 bases. Germline V gene lookup returns CDR1 SGHTA and CDR2 FQGNSA. CDR3 length equals 17 residues. The CDR3 DNA is TGTGCCAGCCACCCAGCGGGACTAGCGTATAGCACAGATACGCAGTATTTT. Protein product: CASHPAGLAYSTDTQYF.

As DNA, the CDR3 is TGTGCCAGTAGTATCTCCTGGACTAGCGGGGGGACGCAGTATTTT. Encoded protein: CASSISWTSGGTQYF. The chain combines TRBV19 with TRBJ2-3; 14 bases align to TRBD2. Germline V gives CDR1 LNHDA, CDR2 SQIVND (reference sequence). The CDR3 is made up of 15 amino acids. V dropped 3 bases and J dropped 9; count of bases not matched to a gene: 5. Using reference TRBV19 and TRBJ2-3 for the parts outside the CDR3, the full variable domain is DGGITQSPKYLFRKEGQNVTLSCEQNLNHDAMYWYRQDPGQGLRLIYYSQIVNDFQKGDIAEGYSVSREKKESFPLTVTSAQKNPTAFYLCASSISWTSGGTQYFGPGTRLTVL.

In its sample, this clonotype was seen a few times. CDR3 in amino acids: CASGPGPNQPQHF. The CDR3 DNA follows: TGTGCTAGTGGTCCCGGACCCAATCAGCCCCAGCATTTT. The chain links TRBV12-5 to TRBJ1-5; D remains unclear. The CDR3 consists of 13 residues. V was shortened by 5 bases and J by 3 bases, with 8 bases between the two germline ends. CDR1 LGHNT and CDR2 FRNRAP come from the germline V gene. The whole variable domain, filled in from reference TRBV12-5 and TRBJ1-5, reads DARVTQTPRHKVTEMGQEVTMRCQPILGHNTVFWYRQTMMQGLELLAYFRNRAPLDDSGMPKDRFSAEMPDATLATLKIQPSEPRDSAVYFCASGPGPNQPQHFGDGTRLSIL.

Ten or more counts support this clonotype. This chain joins TRBV28 and TRBJ2-1; the match to TRBD2 covers 12 bases. Germline assignment: CDR1 MDHEN and CDR2 SYDVKM. Trimming cost V 5 bases and J 4 bases; bases outside gene matches: 9. The CDR3 loop spans 17 amino acids. The CDR3 loop is CASSPTSGRVGYNEQFF. CDR3 sequence (DNA): TGTGCCAGCAGTCCGACTAGCGGGAGAGTTGGGTACAATGAGCAGTTCTTC.

A remark on this clonotype: A junction boundary mismatches the germline segment, possibly from a read error. The chain joins TRBV3-1 to TRBJ1-3; D might be TRBD1 (5 bases). The CDR3 sequence is 16 residues long. Per germline, CDR1 LGHDT and CDR2 YNNKEL (reference sequence). The chain's CDR3 is CASSPGTVSSGNTICF. The CDR3 bases are TGTGCCAGCAGCCCCGGGACGGTTAGCTCTGGAAACACCATATGTTTT.

The chain uses TRBV7-3 and TRBJ2-2; 7 nucleotides match TRBD2. Germline V gene sequence: CDR1 SGHTA, CDR2 FQGTGA. V lost 5 bases, J lost 0 bases, and 9 bases stayed unmatched. This CDR3 is built from 17 residues. CDR3 nucleotide sequence: TGTGCCAGCAGCCCAATTCGGGGAGGGGCGAACACCGGGGAGCTGTTTTTT. Protein product: CASSPIRGGANTGELFF. The full variable domain, rest sourced from reference TRBV7-3 and TRBJ2-2, is GAGVSQTPSNKVTEKGKYVELRCDPISGHTALYWYRQSLGQGPEFLIYFQGTGAADDSGLPNDRFFAVRPEGSVSTLKIQRTERGDSAVYLCASSPIRGGANTGELFFGEGSRLTVL.

This clonotype was counted at least ten times. The chain uses TRBV27 and TRBJ2-7, with TRBD1 identical over 10 bases. The germline CDR1 and CDR2 sequences are MNHEY and SMNVEV (reference sequence). V lost 5 bases, J lost 0 bases, and 10 bases stayed unmatched. The CDR3 is 17 residues long. Written as DNA, the CDR3 is TGTGCCAGCAGTACCCGGGGACAGGGGCCACTCTCCTACGAGCAGTACTTC. This encodes CASSTRGQGPLSYEQYF.

J is TRBJ1-1 and V is TRBV6-1; D is ambiguous. The V end was cut by 4 bases, the J end by 4 bases, with 13 bases between. Germline V gene sequence: CDR1 MNHNS, CDR2 SASEGT. The CDR3 is 14 residues long. CDR3 bases: TGTGCCAGCAGTGGGAGACTGGCGAGCACTGAAGCTTTCTTT. It specifies CASSGRLASTEAFF.

This clonotype was counted at least ten times. The chain employs TRBV5-5 and TRBJ1-2; D call uncertain. Trimming pared 2 bases from V and 0 bases from J, leaving 11 bases between. The length of the CDR3 is 15 residues. The germline CDR1 and CDR2 sequences are SGHKS and YYEKEE (reference sequence). CDR3 sequence: CASSFSPETNYGYTF. The CDR3 DNA reads as TGTGCCAGCAGCTTCAGTCCAGAAACTAACTATGGCTACACCTTC. Complete variable domain (other parts from reference TRBV5-5 and TRBJ1-2): DAGVTQSPTHLIKTRGQQVTLRCSPISGHKSVSWYQQVLGQGPQFIFQYYEKEERGRGNFPDRFSARQFPNYSSELNVNALLLGDSALYLCASSFSPETNYGYTFGSGTRLTVV.

In this sample, this clonotype turned up many times. This sequence joins TRBV10-3 and TRBJ1-1, with D perhaps TRBD1 (5 bases). This CDR3 is 15 amino acids long. In germline, CDR1 is ENHRY, CDR2 SYGVKD. Trimming stripped 0 bases from V and 1 base from J, with 9 bases between. CDR3 sequence: CAISESRQKNTEAFF. As DNA, the CDR3 is TGTGCCATCAGTGAGTCGAGACAGAAGAACACTGAAGCTTTCTTT.

In regard to this clonotype: Just one base apart from a much larger clone, this may be a read error. This chain connects TRBV20-1 to TRBJ2-5; TRBD1 agrees at 7 bases. Germline CDR1 DFQATT, CDR2 SNEGSKA (reference sequence). This CDR3 has 15 amino acids. In nucleotides, the CDR3 is TGCGGTGCTAGAAAGCCGACAGGGTTTGGAGAGACCCAGTACTTC. This translates into CGARKPTGFGETQYF.

There are many counts of this clonotype. The chain has TRBV20-1 and TRBJ1-1; D may be TRBD1 (5 bases). From germline, CDR1 is DFQATT and CDR2 SNEGSKA (reference sequence). Trimming removed 3 bases at V and 1 base at J, with 18 bases between. The CDR3 runs to 16 residues. The CDR3 DNA reads TGCAGTGCTAGGGGGGTGGGGGGTACGGCGAACACTGAAGCTTTCTTT. Encoded protein: CSARGVGGTANTEAFF.